The 26 T cell receptor beta chains listed next were all sequenced from one sample in a study of blood T cells in healthy people across ages. Together with a sample-barcoded 5' primer, a J-beta primer mix was included in a second PCR lasting 7 to 11 cycles. TCRdb fed the 5' RACE reads into MiXCR, producing one record per CDR3 protein. Of roughly 1.9 million distinct CDR3 sequences in the sample, about two fifths were seen once. The sample comprised blood. Receptors originate from a human donor in good health.

This clonotype has ten or more counts. The rearrangement joins TRBV7-9 to TRBJ2-6, with D hard to call. The CDR3 contains 15 residues. Trimming cost V 5 bases and J 2 bases, with 10 bases left between them. Germline values: CDR1 SEHNR, CDR2 FQNEAQ (reference sequence). Here the CDR3 reads CASSLPGTGANVLTF. CDR3 bases: TGTGCCAGCAGCCTACCTGGGACTGGGGCCAACGTCCTGACTTTC.

This rearrangement joins TRBV5-1 to TRBJ2-3; D uncertain. Trimming cost V 4 bases and J 1 base, with 13 bases left between them. There are 15 residues in the CDR3. Germline CDR1 and CDR2: SGHRS and YFSETQ. CDR3: CASSPPDHRTDTQYF. The CDR3 nucleotides read TGCGCCAGCAGCCCACCAGATCATCGCACAGATACGCAGTATTTT.

This CDR3 reads CSVRSGGTGGELFF. For the CDR3, the DNA is TGCAGCGTTCGTAGCGGGGGGACGGGCGGGGAGCTGTTTTTT. V usage is TRBV29-1 and J usage is TRBJ2-2; TRBD2 matches 10 bases. The length of the CDR3 is 14 residues. After removal of 5 bases from V and 7 bases from J, the junction contained 7 bases not matched to a gene. Germline-derived CDR1 and CDR2 are SQVTM and ANQGSEA.

As regards this clonotype: One junction end does not reproduce the germline sequence, and a read error may be involved. This chain uses TRBV29-1 with TRBJ2-5; D is unclear. The CDR3 runs 15 residues. The germline V gene encodes CDR1 SQVTM and CDR2 ANQGSEA. CDR3 in DNA: TGCAACGTTGAAGGGCACGAGGCGGACCAAGAGACCCAGTACTTC. It is translated as CNVEGHEADQETQYF.

This clonotype was recorded once. The chain's CDR3 is CASSSGAARTEAFF. The CDR3 nucleotides are TGTGCCAGCAGTTCTGGCGCCGCGAGGACTGAAGCTTTCTTT. The chain combines TRBV27 with TRBJ1-1; D is unclear. This CDR3 is built from 14 residues. Trimming pared 4 bases from V and 5 bases from J, leaving 14 bases between. Germline values: CDR1 MNHEY, CDR2 SMNVEV (reference sequence).

The chain employs TRBV30 and TRBJ2-7, with a possible D match to TRBD2 (5 bases). CDR1 and CDR2 from the germline V gene are GTSNPN and SVGIG (reference sequence). V was cut by 0 bases and J by 6 bases, with 12 bases left in between. The CDR3 loop spans 13 amino acids. The CDR3 loop is CAWSVNGAGEQYF. CDR3 sequence (DNA): TGTGCCTGGAGTGTAAATGGTGCGGGCGAGCAGTACTTC.

The table lists this clonotype with a few counts. The junction and the germline gene differ at one end; a read error may be behind it. The V gene is TRBV29-1, the J gene TRBJ2-1, with TRBD2 matching 8 bases. The CDR3 is made up of 15 amino acids. The germline V gene encodes CDR1 SQVTM and CDR2 ANQGSEA. CDR3 protein: CSVVRGGFSYNGQFF. The CDR3 DNA reads as TGCAGCGTTGTCCGCGGGGGGTTTTCCTACAATGGGCAGTTCTTC.

The chain uses TRBV3-1 and TRBJ2-7, with 8 bases fitting TRBD2. Trimming took 2 bases from V and 5 from J; bases not matched to a gene: 11. The CDR3 is 16 amino acids. Germline-derived CDR1 and CDR2 are LGHDT and YNNKEL (reference sequence). CDR3: CASSQFLQRGIHEQYF. The CDR3 nucleotides read TGTGCCAGCAGCCAATTTCTCCAGCGGGGGATCCACGAGCAGTACTTC.

This clonotype was seen a single time. A read error may explain this, as a much larger clone is one base away. The chain has TRBV29-1 and TRBJ2-1, with 7 bases fitting TRBD2. The CDR3 covers 16 residues. V shed 6 bases, J shed 0 bases, and the junction held 11 bases outside the gene matches. Germline values: CDR1 SQVTM, CDR2 ANQGSEA. The chain's CDR3 is CSVQTWEGSSYNEQFF. The DNA of the CDR3 is TGCAGCGTCCAAACATGGGAGGGTTCCTCCTACAATGAGCAGTTCTTC.

This clonotype turned up a few times. The J gene is TRBJ2-5, the V gene TRBV4-2, with a tentative D call TRBD2 (6 bases). The CDR3 runs to 15 residues. Trimming removed 2 bases at V and 5 bases at J, with 15 bases between. Germline CDR1 and CDR2: LGHNA and YNFKEQ. CDR3 sequence reads: CASSQTFLAVETQYF. The CDR3 coding sequence is TGTGCCAGCAGCCAAACGTTTTTAGCGGTGGAGACCCAGTACTTC.

The chain employs TRBV29-1 and TRBJ1-1, with TRBD1 as a possible D gene (6 bases). CDR1 is SQVTM, CDR2 ANQGSEA, per germline. Trimming took off 1 base at V and 3 bases at J, with 12 bases between the two ends. The CDR3 length is 14 residues. In DNA form, the CDR3 reads TGCAGCGTTGAAGGGGGGGCAGTTTACACTGAAGCTTTCTTT. Translating it yields CSVEGGAVYTEAFF.

There are a few counts of this clonotype. This chain connects TRBV4-3 to TRBJ1-2, with a possible D match to TRBD1 (5 bases). This CDR3 contains 14 residues. The V end was cut by 0 bases, the J end by 4 bases, with 9 bases between. In germline, CDR1 is LGHNA, CDR2 YSLEER. CDR3 in DNA: TGCGCCAGCAGCCAAGAAAAGGGGAGCTATGGCTACACCTTC. It codes for CASSQEKGSYGYTF.

The chain uses TRBV5-1 and TRBJ2-7, with TRBD1 identical over 9 bases. The CDR3 spans 16 residues. CDR1 and CDR2 (germline): SGHRS, YFSETQ. V shed 4 bases and J 3 bases; nucleotides not matched to a gene: 11. The CDR3 here is CASSLLQGAGIYEQYF. CDR3 nucleotide sequence: TGCGCCAGCAGCCTCCTACAGGGGGCTGGGATCTACGAGCAGTACTTC.

In this sample, this clonotype turned up a few times. The chain couples TRBV4-3 to TRBJ1-4; D is unclear. The germline gives CDR1 LGHNA, CDR2 YSLEER. The CDR3 extends over 15 amino acids. Trimming cost V 1 base and J 14 bases, with 20 bases left between them. CDR3: CASSQGLTTVGFLFF. The CDR3 DNA sequence: TGCGCCAGCAGCCAAGGATTAACCACAGTCGGATTTCTGTTTTTT.

The chain has TRBV7-9 and TRBJ2-5, with a weak D call TRBD1 (6 bases). Per germline, CDR1 SEHNR and CDR2 FQNEAQ (reference sequence). This CDR3 region has 14 residues. Trimming removed 0 bases from V and 5 bases from J, with 10 bases in between. Here the CDR3 reads CASSLALGAETQYF. The CDR3 DNA follows: TGTGCCAGCAGCTTAGCGCTGGGGGCGGAGACCCAGTACTTC.

The chain carries TRBV6-2 or TRBV6-3 and TRBJ2-7; perhaps TRBD2 as D (5 bases). The CDR3 is made up of 15 amino acids. Trimming cost V 6 bases and J 3 bases, with 18 bases left between them. Germline values: CDR1 MNHEY, CDR2 SVGEGT. CDR3 loop: CASSLDDGKNYEQYF. The DNA for the CDR3 is TGTGCCAGCAGCCTGGACGACGGGAAAAACTACGAGCAGTACTTC.

This chain uses TRBV6-5 with TRBJ2-2, with D possibly being TRBD2 (5 bases). Germline CDR1 is MNHEY and CDR2 is SVGAGI. The CDR3 contains 12 residues. Trimming cost V 6 bases and J 7 bases, with 9 bases left between them. The CDR3 region has the DNA TGTGCCAGCAGAGCGGACGGCGGGGAGCTGTTTTTT. It specifies CASRADGGELFF.

Details on this clonotype: An end of the junction differs from the germline gene, which may be a read error. This chain links TRBV12-3 or TRBV12-4 with TRBJ1-2; no clear D. The CDR3 is 11 residues long. CDR3 sequence reads: CASKLFYGYTF. The DNA for the CDR3 is TGTGCTAGCAAGTTATTCTATGGCTACACCTTC.

The DNA of the CDR3 is TGTGCCAGCAGCCAAGATTCGGCAGCTAATCAGCCCCAGCATTTT. It translates to CASSQDSAANQPQHF. This chain connects TRBV3-1 to TRBJ1-5; D uncertain. Deletions cut 0 bases from V and 4 bases from J, with 10 bases between. Germline loops: CDR1 LGHDT, CDR2 YNNKEL (reference sequence). The CDR3 is 15 residues long.

J is TRBJ1-2 and V is TRBV4-1, with D perhaps TRBD1 (5 bases). The CDR3 loop spans 17 amino acids. The germline gives CDR1 MGHRA, CDR2 YSYEKL. The V end lost 1 base, the J end lost 0 bases, and 15 bases lay between the germline ends. CDR3 sequence (DNA): TGCGCCAGCAGCCAAGTCCGGGGGGACCGACCTAACTATGGCTACACCTTC. This gives the protein CASSQVRGDRPNYGYTF.

CDR3 coding DNA: TGTGCCAGCAGCTTAGCCCCACAGGGTGGCTATGGCTACACCTTC. Protein sequence: CASSLAPQGGYGYTF. V is TRBV7-9 and J is TRBJ1-2; perhaps TRBD1 as D (6 bases). The germline V and J ends were trimmed by 0 bases and 4 bases, with 12 bases remaining between them. This CDR3 is built from 15 residues. CDR1 and CDR2 (germline): SEHNR, FQNEAQ (reference sequence).

Only a few counts were recorded for this clonotype. V usage is TRBV24-1 and J usage is TRBJ1-1; D is undetermined. The CDR3 has 13 residues. V was shortened by 9 bases and J by 7 bases, with 17 bases between the two germline ends. Germline CDR1 and CDR2: KGHDR and SFDVKD. This CDR3 is CATEGNEEDEAFF. The CDR3 region has the DNA TGTGCCACCGAGGGAAACGAGGAAGATGAAGCTTTCTTT.

This chain joins TRBV3-1 and TRBJ2-5; 12 bases match TRBD2. TRBJ2-7 explains the end of the DNA better; the J call may be wrong. Germline V gives CDR1 LGHDT, CDR2 YNNKEL (reference sequence). The CDR3 covers 15 residues. CDR3 residues: CASSPSGRATNEQYF. In DNA, the CDR3 is TGTGCCAGCAGTCCTAGCGGGAGGGCCACAAACGAGCAGTACTTC.

The J gene is TRBJ2-7, the V gene TRBV7-7; TRBD1 might be the D (5 bases). The CDR3 length is 15 residues. Germline V lookup: CDR1 SSHAT, CDR2 FNYEAQ (reference sequence). The V gene lost 2 bases and the J gene lost 6 bases, with 17 bases spanning the gap. CDR3 coding DNA: TGTGCCAGCAGCTTACACATGGGGCCCGCGAGCGAGCAGTACTTC. It codes for CASSLHMGPASEQYF.

This sequence joins TRBV6-2 or TRBV6-3 and TRBJ1-5; D call uncertain. This CDR3 has 16 amino acids. The germline gives CDR1 MNHEY, CDR2 SVGEGT. V was shortened by 2 bases and J by 1 base, with 12 bases between the two germline ends. The CDR3 nucleotides read TGTGCCAGCAGTTACCCCCCAGGAGCGAGCAATCAGCCCCAGCATTTT. It translates to CASSYPPGASNQPQHF.

This clonotype appeared a few times. CDR3 loop: CSAPPAGSVRGEQFF. The CDR3 nucleotides read TGCAGTGCGCCACCAGCCGGGAGTGTACGGGGGGAGCAGTTCTTC. The chain has TRBV20-1 and TRBJ2-1; TRBD2 might be the D (6 bases). Germline V gives CDR1 DFQATT, CDR2 SNEGSKA (reference sequence). The CDR3 is made up of 15 amino acids. V lost 6 bases and J 10 bases, leaving 25 bases between the germline ends.